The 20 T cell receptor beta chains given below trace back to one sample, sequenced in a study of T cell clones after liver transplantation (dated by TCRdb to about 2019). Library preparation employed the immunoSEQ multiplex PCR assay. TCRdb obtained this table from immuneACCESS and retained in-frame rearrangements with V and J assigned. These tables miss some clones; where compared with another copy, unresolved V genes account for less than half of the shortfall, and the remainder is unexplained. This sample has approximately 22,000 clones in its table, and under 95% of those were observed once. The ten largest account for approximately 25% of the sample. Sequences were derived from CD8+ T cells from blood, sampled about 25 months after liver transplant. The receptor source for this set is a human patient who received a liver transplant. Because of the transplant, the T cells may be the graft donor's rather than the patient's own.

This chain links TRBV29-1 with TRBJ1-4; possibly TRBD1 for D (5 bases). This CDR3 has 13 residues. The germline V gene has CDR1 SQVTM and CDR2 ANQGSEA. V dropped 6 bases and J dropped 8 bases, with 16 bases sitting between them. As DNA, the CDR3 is TGCAGCGTGCGAGGGGACCGTGGGGAAAAACTGTTTTTT. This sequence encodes CSVRGDRGEKLFF.

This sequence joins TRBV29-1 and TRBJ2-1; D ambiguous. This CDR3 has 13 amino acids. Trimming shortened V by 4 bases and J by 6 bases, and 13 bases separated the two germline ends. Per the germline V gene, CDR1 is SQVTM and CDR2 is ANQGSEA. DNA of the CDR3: TGCAGCGTTGGACAAGCATTGTTCAATGAGCAGTTCTTC. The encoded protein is CSVGQALFNEQFF.

The DNA for the CDR3 is TGTGCCAGTAGTGGACTAGCGGGAGCCCCTCTCAGGGATACGCAGTATTTT. It codes for CASSGLAGAPLRDTQYF. The J gene is TRBJ2-3, the V gene TRBV19, with 13 bases identical to TRBD2. CDR1 is LNHDA, CDR2 SQIVND, per germline (reference sequence). CDR3 length equals 17 residues. Trimming took 5 bases from V and 6 from J; bases not matched to a gene: 11. The full variable domain, rest sourced from reference TRBV19 and TRBJ2-3, is DGGITQSPKYLFRKEGQNVTLSCEQNLNHDAMYWYRQDPGQGLRLIYYSQIVNDFQKGDIAEGYSVSREKKESFPLTVTSAQKNPTAFYLCASSGLAGAPLRDTQYFGPGTRLTVL.

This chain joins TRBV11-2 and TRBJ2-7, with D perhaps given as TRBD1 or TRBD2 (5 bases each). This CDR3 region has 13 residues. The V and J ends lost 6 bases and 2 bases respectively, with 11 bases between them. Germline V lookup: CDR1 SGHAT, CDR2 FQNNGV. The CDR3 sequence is CASRGDETYEQYF. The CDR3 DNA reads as TGTGCCAGCAGGGGGGACGAGACCTACGAGCAGTACTTC.

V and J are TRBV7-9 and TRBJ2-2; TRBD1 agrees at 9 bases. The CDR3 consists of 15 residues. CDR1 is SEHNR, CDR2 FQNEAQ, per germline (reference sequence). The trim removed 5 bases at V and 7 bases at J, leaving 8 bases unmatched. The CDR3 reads CASSVPGQGNGELFF. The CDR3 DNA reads TGTGCCAGCAGCGTACCGGGACAGGGAAACGGGGAGCTGTTTTTT.

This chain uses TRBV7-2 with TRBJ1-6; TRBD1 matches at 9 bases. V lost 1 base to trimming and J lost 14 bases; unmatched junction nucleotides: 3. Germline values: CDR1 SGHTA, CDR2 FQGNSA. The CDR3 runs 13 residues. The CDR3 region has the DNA TGTGCCAGCAGCTTAGGTACAGGGGGCACCCTCCACTTT. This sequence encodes CASSLGTGGTLHF.

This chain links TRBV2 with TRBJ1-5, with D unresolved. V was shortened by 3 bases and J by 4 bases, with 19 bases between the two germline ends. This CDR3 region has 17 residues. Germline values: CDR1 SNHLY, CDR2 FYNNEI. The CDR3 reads CASSEEGRDVWNQPQHF. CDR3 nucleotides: TGTGCCAGCAGTGAGGAGGGCCGGGATGTGTGGAATCAGCCCCAGCATTTT. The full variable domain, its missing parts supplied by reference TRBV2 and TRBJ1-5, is EPEVTQTPSHQVTQMGQEVILRCVPISNHLYFYWYRQILGQKVEFLVSFYNNEISEKSEIFDDQFSVERPDGSNFTLKIRSTKLEDSAMYFCASSEEGRDVWNQPQHFGDGTRLSIL.

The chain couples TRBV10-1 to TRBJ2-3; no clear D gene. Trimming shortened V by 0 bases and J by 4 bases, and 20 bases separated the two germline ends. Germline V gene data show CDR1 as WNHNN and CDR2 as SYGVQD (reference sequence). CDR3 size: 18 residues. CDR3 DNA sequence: TGCGCCAGCAGTGAGTCGCGAAAGGTTAAAGGTTGGGCAGATACGCAGTATTTT. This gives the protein CASSESRKVKGWADTQYF.

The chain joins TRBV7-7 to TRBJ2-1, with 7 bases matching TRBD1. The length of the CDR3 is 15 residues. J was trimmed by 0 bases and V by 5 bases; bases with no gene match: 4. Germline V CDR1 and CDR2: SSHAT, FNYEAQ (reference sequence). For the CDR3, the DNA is TGTGCCAGCAGCCAGACAGGGAGCTCCTACAATGAGCAGTTCTTC. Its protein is CASSQTGSSYNEQFF.

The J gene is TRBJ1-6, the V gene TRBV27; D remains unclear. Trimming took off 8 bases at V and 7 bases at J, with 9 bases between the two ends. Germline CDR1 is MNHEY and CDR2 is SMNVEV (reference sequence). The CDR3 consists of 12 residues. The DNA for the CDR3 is TGTGCCAGCGGACCGGGGAATTCACCCCTCCACTTT. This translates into CASGPGNSPLHF.

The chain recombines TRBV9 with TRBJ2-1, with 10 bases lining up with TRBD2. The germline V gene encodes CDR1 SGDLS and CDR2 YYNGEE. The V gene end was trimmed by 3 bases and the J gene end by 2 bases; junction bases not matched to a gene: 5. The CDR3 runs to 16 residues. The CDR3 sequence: CASSEGLAPTYNEQFF. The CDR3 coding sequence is TGTGCCAGCAGCGAGGGACTAGCGCCCACCTACAATGAGCAGTTCTTC.

The CDR3 nucleotides read TGTGCCAGCAGTTTATCCCCGGGAGGGCCAAGTGAACAGTTCTTC. Protein sequence: CASSLSPGGPSEQFF. The chain joins TRBV27 to TRBJ2-1; 8 bases agree with TRBD2. This CDR3 is built from 15 residues. CDR1 and CDR2 from the germline V gene are MNHEY and SMNVEV (reference sequence). Trimming took 0 bases from V and 13 from J; bases not matched to a gene: 11.

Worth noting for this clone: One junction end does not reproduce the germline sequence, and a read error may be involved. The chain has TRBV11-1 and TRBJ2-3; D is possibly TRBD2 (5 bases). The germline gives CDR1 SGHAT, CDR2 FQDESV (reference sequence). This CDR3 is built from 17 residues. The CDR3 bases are TGTGCCAGCAGCTCCAGAGTTGCGGGTCCCCCCACACATACGCAGTATTTT. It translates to CASSSRVAGPPTHTQYF.

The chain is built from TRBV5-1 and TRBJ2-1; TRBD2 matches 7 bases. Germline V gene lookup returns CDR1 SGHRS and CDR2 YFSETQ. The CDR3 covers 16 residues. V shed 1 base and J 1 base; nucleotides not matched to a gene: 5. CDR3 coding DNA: TGCGCCAGCAGCTTGTTTGCGGGAGAATCCTACAATGAGCAGTTCTTC. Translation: CASSLFAGESYNEQFF.

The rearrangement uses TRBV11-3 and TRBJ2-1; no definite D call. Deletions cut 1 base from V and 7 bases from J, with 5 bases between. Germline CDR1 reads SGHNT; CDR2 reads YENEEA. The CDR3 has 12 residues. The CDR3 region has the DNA TGTGCCAGCAGCTTAGTAGTAAATGAGCAGTTCTTC. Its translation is CASSLVVNEQFF.

The CDR3 bases are TGCAGCGCTTATGACAGGGTGGGCGCTGAAGCTTTCTTT. This codes for CSAYDRVGAEAFF. V gene TRBV29-1 combines with J gene TRBJ1-1; 7 bases are a match to TRBD1. This CDR3 region has 13 residues. Trimming cost V 7 bases and J 6 bases; bases outside gene matches: 11. CDR1 and CDR2 (germline): SQVTM, ANQGSEA.

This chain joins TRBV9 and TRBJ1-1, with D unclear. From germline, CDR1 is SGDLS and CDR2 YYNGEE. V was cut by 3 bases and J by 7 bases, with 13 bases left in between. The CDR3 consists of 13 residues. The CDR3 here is CASSATNEVEAFF. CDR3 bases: TGTGCCAGCAGCGCCACCAACGAGGTTGAAGCTTTCTTT.

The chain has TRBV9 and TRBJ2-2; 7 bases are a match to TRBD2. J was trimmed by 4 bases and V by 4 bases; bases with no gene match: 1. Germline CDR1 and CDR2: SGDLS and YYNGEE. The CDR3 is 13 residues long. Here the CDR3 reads CASSLAATGELFF. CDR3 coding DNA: TGTGCCAGCAGCCTAGCGGCCACCGGGGAGCTGTTTTTT.

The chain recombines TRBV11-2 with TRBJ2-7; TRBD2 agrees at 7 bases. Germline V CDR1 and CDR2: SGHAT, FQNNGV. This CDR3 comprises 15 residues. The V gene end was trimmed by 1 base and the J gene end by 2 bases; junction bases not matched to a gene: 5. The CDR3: CASSLVASGPYEQYF. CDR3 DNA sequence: TGTGCCAGCAGCTTAGTTGCTAGCGGCCCCTACGAGCAGTACTTC.

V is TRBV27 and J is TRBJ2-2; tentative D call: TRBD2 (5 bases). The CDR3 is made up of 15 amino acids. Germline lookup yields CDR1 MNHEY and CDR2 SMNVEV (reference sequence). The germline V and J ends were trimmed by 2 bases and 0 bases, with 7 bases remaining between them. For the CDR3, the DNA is TGTGCCAGCAGTTTACAAGCGGCGAACACCGGGGAGCTGTTTTTT. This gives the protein CASSLQAANTGELFF.